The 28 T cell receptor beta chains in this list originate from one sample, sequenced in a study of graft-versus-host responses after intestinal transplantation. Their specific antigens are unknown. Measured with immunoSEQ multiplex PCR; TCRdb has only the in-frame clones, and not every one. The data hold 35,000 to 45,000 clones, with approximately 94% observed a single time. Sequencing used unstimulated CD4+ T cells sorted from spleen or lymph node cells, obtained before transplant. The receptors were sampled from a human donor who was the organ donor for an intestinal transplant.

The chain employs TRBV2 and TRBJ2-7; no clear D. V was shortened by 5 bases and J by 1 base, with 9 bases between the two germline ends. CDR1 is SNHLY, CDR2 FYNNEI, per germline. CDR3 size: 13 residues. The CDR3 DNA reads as TGTGCCAGCAGTAATTTAGGGTCCTACGAGCAGTACTTC. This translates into CASSNLGSYEQYF.

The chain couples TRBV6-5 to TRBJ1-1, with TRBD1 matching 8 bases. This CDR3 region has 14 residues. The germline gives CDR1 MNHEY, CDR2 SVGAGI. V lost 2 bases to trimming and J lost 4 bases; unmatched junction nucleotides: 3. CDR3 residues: CASSYRTGSTEAFF. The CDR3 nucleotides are TGTGCCAGCAGTTACCGGACAGGGAGCACTGAAGCTTTCTTT.

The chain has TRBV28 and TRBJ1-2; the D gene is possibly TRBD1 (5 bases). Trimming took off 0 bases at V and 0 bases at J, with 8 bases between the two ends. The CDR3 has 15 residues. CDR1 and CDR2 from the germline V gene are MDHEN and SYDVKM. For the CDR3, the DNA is TGTGCCAGCAGTTTATGGGAGACAGCTAACTATGGCTACACCTTC. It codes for CASSLWETANYGYTF.

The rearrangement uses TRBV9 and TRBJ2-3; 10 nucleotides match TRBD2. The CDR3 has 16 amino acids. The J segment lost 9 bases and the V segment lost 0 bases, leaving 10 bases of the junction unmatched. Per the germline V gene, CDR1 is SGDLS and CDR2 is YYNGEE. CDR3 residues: CASSVGTSGAQGTQYF. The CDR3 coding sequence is TGTGCCAGCAGCGTAGGGACTAGCGGAGCGCAGGGGACGCAGTATTTT.

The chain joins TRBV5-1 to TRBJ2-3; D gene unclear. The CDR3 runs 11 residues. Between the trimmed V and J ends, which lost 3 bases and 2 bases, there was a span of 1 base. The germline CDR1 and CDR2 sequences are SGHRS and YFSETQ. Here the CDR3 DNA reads TGCGCCAGCAGCTCCACAGATACGCAGTATTTT. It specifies CASSSTDTQYF.

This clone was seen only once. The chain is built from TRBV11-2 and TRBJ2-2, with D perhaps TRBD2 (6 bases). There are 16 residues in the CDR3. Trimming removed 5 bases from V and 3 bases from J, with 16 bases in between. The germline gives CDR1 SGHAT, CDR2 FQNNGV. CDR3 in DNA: TGTGCCAGCAGCCCTGGATGGGGGGAACACACCGGGGAGCTGTTTTTT. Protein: CASSPGWGEHTGELFF.

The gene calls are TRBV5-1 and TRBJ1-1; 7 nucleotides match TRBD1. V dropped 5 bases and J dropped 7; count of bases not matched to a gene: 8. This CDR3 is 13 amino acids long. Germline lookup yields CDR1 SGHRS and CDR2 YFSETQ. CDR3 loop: CASRHDRALEAFF. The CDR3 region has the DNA TGCGCCAGCAGACATGACAGGGCCCTTGAAGCTTTCTTT.

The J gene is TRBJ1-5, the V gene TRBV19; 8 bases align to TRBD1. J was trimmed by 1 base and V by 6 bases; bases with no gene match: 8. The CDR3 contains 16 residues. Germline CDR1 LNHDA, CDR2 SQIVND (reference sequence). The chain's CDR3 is CASRPRDRQSNQPQHF. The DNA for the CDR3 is TGTGCCAGTAGACCCCGGGACAGGCAAAGCAATCAGCCCCAGCATTTT.

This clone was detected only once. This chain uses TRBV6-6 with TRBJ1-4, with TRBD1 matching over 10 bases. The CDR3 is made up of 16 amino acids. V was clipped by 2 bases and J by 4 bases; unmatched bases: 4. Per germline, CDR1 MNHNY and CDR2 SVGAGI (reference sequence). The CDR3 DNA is TGTGCCAGCAGTTACCGACAGGGGGCGAATAATGAAAAACTGTTTTTT. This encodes CASSYRQGANNEKLFF.

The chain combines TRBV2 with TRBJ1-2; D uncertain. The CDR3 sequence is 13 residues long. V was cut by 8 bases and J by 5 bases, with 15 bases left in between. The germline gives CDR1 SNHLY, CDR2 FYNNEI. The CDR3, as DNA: TGTGCCAGCTCACGAATCCAAACATATGGCTACACCTTC. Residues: CASSRIQTYGYTF. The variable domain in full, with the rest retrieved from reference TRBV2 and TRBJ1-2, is EPEVTQTPSHQVTQMGQEVILRCVPISNHLYFYWYRQILGQKVEFLVSFYNNEISEKSEIFDDQFSVERPDGSNFTLKIRSTKLEDSAMYFCASSRIQTYGYTFGSGTRLTVV.

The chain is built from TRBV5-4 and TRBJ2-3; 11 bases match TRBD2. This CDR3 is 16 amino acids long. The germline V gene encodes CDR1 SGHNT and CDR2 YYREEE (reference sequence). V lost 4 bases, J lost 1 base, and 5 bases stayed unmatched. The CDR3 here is CASSLTSGGRTDTQYF. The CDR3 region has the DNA TGTGCCAGCAGCCTAACTAGCGGGGGACGCACAGATACGCAGTATTTT.

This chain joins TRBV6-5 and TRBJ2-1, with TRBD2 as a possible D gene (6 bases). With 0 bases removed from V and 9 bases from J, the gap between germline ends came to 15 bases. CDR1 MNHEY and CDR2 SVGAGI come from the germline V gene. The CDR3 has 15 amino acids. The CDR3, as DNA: TGTGCCAGCAGTTACTCGGTTCAGGGAGGCGGTGAGCAGTTCTTC. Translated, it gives CASSYSVQGGGEQFF.

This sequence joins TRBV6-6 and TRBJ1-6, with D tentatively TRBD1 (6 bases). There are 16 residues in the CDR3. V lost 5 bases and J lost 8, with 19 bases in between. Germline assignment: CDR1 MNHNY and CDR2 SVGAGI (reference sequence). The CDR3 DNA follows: TGTGCCAGCAGTCTGACCGGGGGGCCGACTTATTCACCCCTCCACTTT. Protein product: CASSLTGGPTYSPLHF.

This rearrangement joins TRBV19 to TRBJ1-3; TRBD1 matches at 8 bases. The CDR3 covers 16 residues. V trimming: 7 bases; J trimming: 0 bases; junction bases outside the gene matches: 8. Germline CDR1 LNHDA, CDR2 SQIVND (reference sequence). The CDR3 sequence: CASTPGQVFSGNTIYF. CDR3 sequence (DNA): TGTGCCAGTACCCCGGGACAGGTGTTCTCTGGAAACACCATATATTTT.

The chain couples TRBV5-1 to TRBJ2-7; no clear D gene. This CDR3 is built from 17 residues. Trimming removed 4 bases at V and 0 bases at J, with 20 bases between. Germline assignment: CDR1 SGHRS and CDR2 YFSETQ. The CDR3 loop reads CASSLKGESLTSYEQYF. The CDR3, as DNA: TGCGCCAGCAGCCTAAAGGGTGAGAGTCTTACCTCCTACGAGCAGTACTTC.

Here the CDR3 DNA reads TGTGCCAGCAGCCCCTCGAGGTTCAACTATGGCTACACCTTC. This encodes CASSPSRFNYGYTF. The chain couples TRBV9 to TRBJ1-2; D is unclear. V was shortened by 4 bases and J by 2 bases, with 12 bases between the two germline ends. The length of the CDR3 is 14 residues. Germline V CDR1 and CDR2: SGDLS, YYNGEE.

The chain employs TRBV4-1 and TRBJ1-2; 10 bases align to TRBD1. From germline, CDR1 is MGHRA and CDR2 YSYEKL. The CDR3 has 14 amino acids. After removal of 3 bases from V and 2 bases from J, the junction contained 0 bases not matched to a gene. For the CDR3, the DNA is TGCGCCAGCAGCCAGGACAGGGGGAACTATGGCTACACCTTC. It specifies CASSQDRGNYGYTF.

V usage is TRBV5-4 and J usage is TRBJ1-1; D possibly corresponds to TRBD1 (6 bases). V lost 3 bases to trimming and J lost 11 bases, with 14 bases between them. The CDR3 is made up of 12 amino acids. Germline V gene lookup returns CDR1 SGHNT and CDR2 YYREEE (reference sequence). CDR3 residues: CASSSPGTPAFF. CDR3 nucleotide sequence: TGTGCCAGCAGCTCCCCCGGGACACCGGCTTTCTTT.

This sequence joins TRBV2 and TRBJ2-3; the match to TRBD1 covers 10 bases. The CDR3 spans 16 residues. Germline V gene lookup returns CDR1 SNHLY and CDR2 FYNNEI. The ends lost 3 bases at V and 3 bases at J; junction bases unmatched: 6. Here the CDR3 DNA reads TGTGCCAGCAGTGATAGGACAGGGGGTAGGACAGATACGCAGTATTTT. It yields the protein CASSDRTGGRTDTQYF. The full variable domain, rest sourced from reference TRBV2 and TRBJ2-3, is EPEVTQTPSHQVTQMGQEVILRCVPISNHLYFYWYRQILGQKVEFLVSFYNNEISEKSEIFDDQFSVERPDGSNFTLKIRSTKLEDSAMYFCASSDRTGGRTDTQYFGPGTRLTVL.

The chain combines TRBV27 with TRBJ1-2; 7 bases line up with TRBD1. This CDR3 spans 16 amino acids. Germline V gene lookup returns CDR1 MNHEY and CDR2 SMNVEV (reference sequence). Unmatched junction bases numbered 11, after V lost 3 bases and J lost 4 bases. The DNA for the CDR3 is TGTGCCAGCAGTTTGGGGGCGGACAGGCCTCTCTATGGCTACACCTTC. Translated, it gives CASSLGADRPLYGYTF.

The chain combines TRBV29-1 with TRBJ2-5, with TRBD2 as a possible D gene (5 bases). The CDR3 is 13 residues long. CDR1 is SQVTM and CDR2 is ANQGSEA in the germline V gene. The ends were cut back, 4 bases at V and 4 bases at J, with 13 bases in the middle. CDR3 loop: CSVARGRRETQYF. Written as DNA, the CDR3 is TGCAGCGTTGCTCGGGGAAGGAGAGAGACCCAGTACTTC.

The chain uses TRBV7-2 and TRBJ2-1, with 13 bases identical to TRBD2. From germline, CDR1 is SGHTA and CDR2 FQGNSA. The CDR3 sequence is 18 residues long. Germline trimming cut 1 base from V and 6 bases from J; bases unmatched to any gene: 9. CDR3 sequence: CASSLESLAGGRGNEQFF. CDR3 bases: TGTGCCAGCAGCTTAGAGTCACTAGCGGGGGGGCGAGGCAATGAGCAGTTCTTC.

The CDR3 spells CASNLGVNQPQHF. CDR3 nucleotides: TGTGCCAGTAATTTGGGGGTTAATCAGCCCCAGCATTTT. The gene calls are TRBV19 and TRBJ1-5; D perhaps matches TRBD1 (5 bases). This CDR3 comprises 13 residues. V lost 7 bases and J lost 4, with 11 bases in between. Germline CDR1 reads LNHDA; CDR2 reads SQIVND (reference sequence).

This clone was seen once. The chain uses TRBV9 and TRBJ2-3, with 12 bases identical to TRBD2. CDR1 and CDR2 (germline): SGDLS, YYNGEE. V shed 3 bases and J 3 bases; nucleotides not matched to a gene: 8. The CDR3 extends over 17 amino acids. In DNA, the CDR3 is TGTGCCAGCAGCGCCGGGACTAGCGGGTTTTTTACAGATACGCAGTATTTT. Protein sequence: CASSAGTSGFFTDTQYF.

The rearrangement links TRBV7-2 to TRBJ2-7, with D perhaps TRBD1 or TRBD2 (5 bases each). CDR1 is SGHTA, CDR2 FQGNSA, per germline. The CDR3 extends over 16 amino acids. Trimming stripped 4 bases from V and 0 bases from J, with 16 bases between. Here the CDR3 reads CASSSWGPMSSYEQYF. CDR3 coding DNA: TGTGCCAGCAGCTCCTGGGGACCGATGAGCTCCTACGAGCAGTACTTC.

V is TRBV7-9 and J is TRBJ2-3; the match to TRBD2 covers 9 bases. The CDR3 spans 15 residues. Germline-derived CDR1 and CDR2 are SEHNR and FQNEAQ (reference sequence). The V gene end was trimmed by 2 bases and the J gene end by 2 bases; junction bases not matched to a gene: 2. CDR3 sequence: CASSLLAGVTDTQYF. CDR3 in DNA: TGTGCCAGCAGCTTATTAGCGGGGGTCACAGATACGCAGTATTTT. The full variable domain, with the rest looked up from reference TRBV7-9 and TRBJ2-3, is DTGVSQNPRHKITKRGQNVTFRCDPISEHNRLYWYRQTLGQGPEFLTYFQNEAQLEKSRLLSDRFSAERPKGSFSTLEIQRTEQGDSAMYLCASSLLAGVTDTQYFGPGTRLTVL.

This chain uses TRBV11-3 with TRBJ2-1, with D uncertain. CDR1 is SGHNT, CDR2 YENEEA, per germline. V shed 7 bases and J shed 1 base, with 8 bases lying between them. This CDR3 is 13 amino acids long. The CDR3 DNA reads TGTGCCAGCACTAAGGGATCCTACAATGAGCAGTTCTTC. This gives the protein CASTKGSYNEQFF.

The CDR3 protein is CASSLVDRVKGEKLFF. DNA for the CDR3: TGTGCCAGCAGCTTAGTCGACAGGGTTAAGGGTGAAAAACTGTTTTTT. This chain links TRBV7-9 with TRBJ1-4; 7 nucleotides agree with TRBD1. CDR3 length: 16 amino acids. V lost 1 base, J lost 7 bases, and 9 bases stayed unmatched. Germline V gene sequence: CDR1 SEHNR, CDR2 FQNEAQ (reference sequence).